This T cell receptor beta chain derives from a study of tumor and adjacent non-tumor tissue in lung cancer (dated by TCRdb to the late 2010s). About the study as a whole: By cancer type, the cohort comprised 11 to 12 adenocarcinoma patients, 2 squamous cell carcinoma patients and 1 small cell lung cancer patient. The approximately 15 enrolled patients, of whom some 10 were men and 5 were women, were aged 31 to 76 years and were diagnosed with TNM stage I to III disease. Sequencing produced fewer than 150,000,000 productive TCRbeta reads in total, an average of around 4.2 million reads per sample. Using bulk TCRbeta repertoires from some 16 lung cancer patients, the study set lung tumor tissue side by side with matched distant non-tumor lung tissue. For each patient, one tumor sample and one normal lung sample were taken, giving 25 to 30 paired specimens that underwent TCRbeta CDR3 sequencing. The full study reports these points: The top 100 clones accounted for a significantly larger cumulative portion of the repertoire in normal lung than in tumor tissue. Neither the sequencing platform nor unique molecular identifiers are mentioned in the methods. Only 15 patients were included in the cohort, and the need for larger samples and more detailed clinical data was noted by the authors. Because peripheral blood was not sequenced, blood TCRbeta repertoires in the lung cancer patients of the study were not examined. Tumor tissue showed significantly greater TCR diversity (inverse Simpson) than normal lung tissue (431.37 vs 166.20, P = 0.0075, Mann-Whitney U test). TCR diversity was significantly higher in younger patients, and greater tumor TCR diversity was associated with shorter overall survival and shorter disease-free survival.

On this clonotype itself: Its antigen target is currently unknown. A much larger clone lies one base from this, so it may be a read error.

From cysteine to phenylalanine, the CDR3 is 15 amino acids long. Here the CDR3 DNA is all that survives: 45 bases in frame from base 1. The germline V gene sets CDR1 to SGHTA and CDR2 to FQGNSA. The library was built by means of multiplex PCR. The data were produced on an Illumina HiSeq 2500. TCRbeta libraries were built by three rounds of nested PCR using primers (Table S4), following protocols modified from ARM-PCR. PCR products of 200-500 bp were gel-excised and purified with the QIAquick gel extraction kit before sequencing. From the authors' description of their analysis: Trimmomatic was used to clean the reads, FLASH was used to merge the reads into complete CDR3 sequences, and MiTCR was used to assign the reads to V(D)J germline segments. Clonal diversity was calculated as the inverse Simpson's index using VDJtools. In-frame sequences lacking a premature stop codon were counted as productive reads. Through fastp at Q25 and MiXCR, TCRdb rebuilt clones from the public reads, retaining in-frame beta chains. Rows matching on CDR3 protein sequence are summarized as one entry with the most common DNA and genes. The V and J calls come from TCRdb's annotation, not from the publication. Here the sample has 75,000 to 95,000 distinct CDR3 sequences; more than 75% occur a single time. 21% of the sample rests with the top ten.

Bulk unsorted tissue served as the source for RNA extraction, and RNA quality was assessed using a NanoDrop ND-1000 and an Agilent 2100. The normal lung samples consisted of distant non-tumor tissue collected more than 3 cm from the tumor edge. The donors were newly diagnosed lung cancer patients admitted for thoracic surgery in China from August to November 2014 who had not received prior chemotherapy. Patients who had received previous radiotherapy or chemotherapy, or who had another concurrent cancer, were excluded from the study. Surgical tissue pieces of roughly 1-2 cm3 were preserved in RNAlater solution and stored at -80 °C until use.

Specimen: distant non-tumor lung tissue. The origin of this receptor is a woman aged 45-59 years with non-small cell lung cancer. Rearrangement joined TRBV7-2 to TRBJ2-3; the junction holds 7 bases that match TRBD1. CDR3 reads: CARSSDRTGPDTQYF. The nucleotides read TGTGCCAGGAGCTCGGACCGGACAGGCCCAGATACGCAGTATTTT.